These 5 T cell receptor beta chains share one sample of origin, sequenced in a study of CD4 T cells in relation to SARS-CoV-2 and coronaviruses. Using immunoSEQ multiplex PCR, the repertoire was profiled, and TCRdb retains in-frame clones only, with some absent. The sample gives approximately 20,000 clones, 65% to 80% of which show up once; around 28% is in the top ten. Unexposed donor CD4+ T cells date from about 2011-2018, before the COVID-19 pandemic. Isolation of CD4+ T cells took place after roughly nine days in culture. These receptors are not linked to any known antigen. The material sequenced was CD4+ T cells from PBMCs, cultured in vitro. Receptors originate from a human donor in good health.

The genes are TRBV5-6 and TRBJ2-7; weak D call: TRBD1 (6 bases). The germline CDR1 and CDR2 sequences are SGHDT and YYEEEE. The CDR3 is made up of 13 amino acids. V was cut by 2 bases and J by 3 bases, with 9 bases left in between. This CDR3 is CASSFQGSYEQYF. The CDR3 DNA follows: TGTGCCAGCAGCTTTCAGGGGAGCTACGAGCAGTACTTC.

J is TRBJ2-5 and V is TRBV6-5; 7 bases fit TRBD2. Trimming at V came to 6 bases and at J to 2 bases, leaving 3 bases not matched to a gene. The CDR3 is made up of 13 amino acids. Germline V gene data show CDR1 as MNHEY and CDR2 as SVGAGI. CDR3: CASSREDQETQYF. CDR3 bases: TGTGCCAGCAGCCGGGAGGATCAAGAGACCCAGTACTTC.

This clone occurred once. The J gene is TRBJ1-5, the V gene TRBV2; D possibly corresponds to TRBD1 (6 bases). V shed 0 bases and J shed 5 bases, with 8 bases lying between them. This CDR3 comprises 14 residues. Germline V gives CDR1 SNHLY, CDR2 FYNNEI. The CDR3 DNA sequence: TGTGCCAGCAGTGAAGCTTCAGGGGATCAGCCCCAGCATTTT. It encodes CASSEASGDQPQHF.

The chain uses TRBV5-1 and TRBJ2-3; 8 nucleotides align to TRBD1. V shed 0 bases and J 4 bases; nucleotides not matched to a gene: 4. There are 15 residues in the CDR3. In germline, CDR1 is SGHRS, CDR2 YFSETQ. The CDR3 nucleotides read TGCGCCAGCAGCTTGGGATCGACAGGGGCAGATACGCAGTATTTT. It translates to CASSLGSTGADTQYF.

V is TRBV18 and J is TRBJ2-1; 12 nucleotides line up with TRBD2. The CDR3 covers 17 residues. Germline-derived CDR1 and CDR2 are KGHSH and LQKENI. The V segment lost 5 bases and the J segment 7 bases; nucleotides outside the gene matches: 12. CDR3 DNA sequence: TGTGCCAGCTCAGCAACCCTGACTAGCGGGAGCATAAATGAGCAGTTCTTC. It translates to CASSATLTSGSINEQFF.